The source of this T cell receptor (beta chain) is a study of blood T cell repertoires in COVID-19 (TCRdb year 2020). Background on the whole study: Collaborator samples came from the United States, Italy and Spain and covered acute and convalescent phases of COVID-19. The material from the prospective study consisted of cDNA or gDNA derived from T cells, B-cell-depleted T cells, or PBMCs. The dataset comprised deeply sampled blood TCRbeta repertoires from subjects exposed to, actively infected with, or recovered from COVID-19. The repertoires were made available in a free public database intended to serve as a resource for research on the immune response to SARS-CoV-2. Samples were obtained from the ongoing ImmuneRACE study (first 160 participants) and from over 1,000 subjects provided by 6 global collaborators. A de-identified subject ID, COVID-19 status, age in years and sex were almost always included in the sample metadata. Where HLA class I and class II types were available, the types were taken from metadata supplied by the sample provider, not from assay-based typing. Broad study findings and their caveats: Clinical and demographic metadata were provided uncurated, with the amount varying by source and participant.

This clone was detected once. Its antigen has not been determined. Base qualities are not recorded, but no much larger clone differs from it by a single base. Collaborating institutions collected whole blood in K2EDTA tubes following their own protocols. For TCRbeta analysis, collaborator samples were shipped as frozen whole blood, as isolated PBMCs, or as DNA extracted from either sample type. For this chain, trimming is 2 bases at the V end and 2 bases at the J end, and the number of junction bases without a gene match is 2. The CDR3, cysteine through phenylalanine, is 15 amino acids long. The entry retains the CDR3 DNA only, 45 bases that are in frame from base 1. TCRbeta CDR3 regions were amplified from genomic DNA using the immunoSEQ Assay, a bias-controlled multiplex PCR. The authors processed their data as follows. Within the assay, amplification of reference gene primers was used to estimate how many nucleated cells each sample contained. To quantify the absolute abundance of each unique TCRbeta CDR3 rearrangement, sequence reads were collapsed and filtered. For each sample, productive Simpson clonality was calculated as the square root of Simpson's diversity index across productive rearrangements. This is the immuneACCESS table as TCRdb keeps it, with only in-frame sequences that have V and J called. A part of the clones is gone; compared with another copy, unresolved V genes explain less than half, and the rest is unexplained. V, J and clone size are taken as reported in that table, and D and trimming were inferred from the DNA itself. The table for this sample lists 150,000 to 200,000 clones; 70% to 90% of them were counted only once. The ten largest account for under 6.5% of the sample.

The receptor was derived from a man aged 35 to 55 with active or convalescent COVID-19. The chain links TRBV5-3 with TRBJ1-2; the central 11 bases match TRBD1. TRBV5-3 carries the ORF label, with uncertain function. What was sequenced was peripheral blood. The CDR3 has the sequence CARSFGDRGNYGYTF. The DNA sequence reads TGTGCCAGAAGCTTTGGGGACAGGGGGAACTATGGCTACACCTTC.